These T cell receptor beta chains were read from a single sample in a study of T cells in localized non-small cell lung cancer. Measured with immunoSEQ multiplex PCR; TCRdb has only the in-frame clones, and not every one. The data hold 25,000 to 30,000 clones, with 82% observed a single time. The sample in question was peripheral blood, obtained before any cancer treatment. The source is a woman aged 40 to 75 with stage I lung adenocarcinoma. Both conserved end residues are part of each CDR3. A D gene is named only where the DNA matches it firmly. Size is omitted from some rows. Given values are once, few, many or a class for expanded clones.

once TRBJ1-2 - TRBV5-1 CASSLGTEGYGYTF TGCGCCAGCAGCTTGGGAACGGAAGGTTATGGCTACACCTTC
- TRBJ2-2 TRBD2 TRBV9 CASSPWTSGELFF TGTGCCAGCAGCCCGTGGACTAGCGGGGAGCTGTTTTTT
- TRBJ2-5 - TRBV2 CASSQQETQYF TGTGCCAGCAGCCAACAAGAGACCCAGTACTTC
- TRBJ2-7 - TRBV2 CASSEWRYEQYF TGTGCCAGCAGTGAATGGCGGTACGAGCAGTACTTC
- TRBJ2-3 - TRBV27 CASSLRGGRDTQYF TGTGCCAGCAGTCTGAGGGGGGGCCGGGATACGCAGTATTTT
- TRBJ2-3 - TRBV4-3 CASSQVGQGNTDTQYF TGCGCCAGCAGCCAAGTGGGGCAGGGGAATACAGATACGCAGTATTTT
- TRBJ1-2 TRBD1 TRBV7-9 CASSRDRQSYTF TGTGCCAGCAGCCGGGACAGGCAAAGCTACACCTTC
- TRBJ1-2 - TRBV6-5 CASSYGPGGGYTF TGTGCCAGCAGTTACGGGCCAGGAGGTGGCTACACCTTC
- TRBJ2-3 TRBD1 TRBV5-4 CASSAGQGAADTQYF TGTGCCAGCAGCGCGGGACAGGGGGCAGCAGATACGCAGTATTTT
- TRBJ2-3 TRBD2 TRBV9 CASSVGGGSTDTQYF TGTGCCAGCAGCGTAGGCGGGGGTAGCACAGATACGCAGTATTTT
- TRBJ1-5 - TRBV6-1 CASSTQGPQHF TGTGCCAGCAGCACACAGGGACCCCAGCATTTT
- TRBJ1-6 TRBD1 TRBV6-1 CASSANLNRGYNSPLHF TGTGCCAGCAGTGCAAACCTAAACAGGGGGTATAATTCACCCCTCCACTTT
- TRBJ2-2 - TRBV7-2 CASSARLANTGELFF TGTGCCAGCAGCGCTCGACTAGCGAACACCGGGGAGCTGTTTTTT
- TRBJ1-1 - TRBV5-6 CASSLKGRETEAFF TGTGCCAGCAGCTTAAAGGGGAGGGAGACTGAAGCTTTCTTT
- TRBJ2-7 TRBD2 TRBV15 CATSRIGLAREQYF TGTGCCACCAGCCGTATTGGACTAGCGCGCGAGCAGTACTTC
- TRBJ1-2 TRBD1 TRBV9 CASRGQMPSNYGYTF TGTGCCAGCCGGGGACAGATGCCGTCAAACTATGGCTACACCTTC
- TRBJ2-3 TRBD1 TRBV11-3 CASSLARQGRADTQYF TGTGCCAGCAGCTTAGCCCGACAGGGTAGAGCAGATACGCAGTATTTT
- TRBJ1-1 TRBD1 TRBV7-2 CASTAGGVGFMNTEAFF TGTGCCAGCACCGCAGGGGGGGTAGGCTTCATGAACACTGAAGCTTTCTTT
once TRBJ2-5 - TRBV6-1 CASALGGTQYF TGTGCCAGCGCCCTGGGAGGGACCCAGTACTTC
- TRBJ1-6 TRBD1 TRBV18 CASSPDRGQGALRGSPLHF TGTGCCAGCTCACCCGACAGGGGGCAGGGGGCCCTGCGTGGATCACCCCTCCACTTT
- TRBJ2-3 TRBD2 TRBV7-3 CASSFAGGVDTQYF TGTGCCAGCAGCTTCGCGGGGGGAGTAGATACGCAGTATTTT
- TRBJ1-2 - TRBV9 CASSVDGRANYGYTF TGTGCCAGCAGCGTAGATGGCAGGGCAAACTATGGCTACACCTTC